This passage covers 17 T cell receptor beta chains from one sample sequenced in a study of Ad26.COV2.S vaccination and SARS-CoV-2 variants. Repertoires were generated with immunoSEQ multiplex PCR, while TCRdb's copy carries only in-frame clones and drops some. The table lists around 320,000 clones, approximately 80% of them singletons. Treatment noted: 19 received Ad26.COV2.S at low or high dose, single or two shots; about 5 received placebo; per-sample allocation not given. Repertoires come from day 63 after the first vaccine or placebo injection. The specimen comprised peripheral blood, sampled in a trial of Ad26.COV2.S vaccine versus placebo. These receptors originate from a person aged 18-65 years who received the Ad26.COV2.S COVID-19 vaccine or a placebo.

This chain joins TRBV29-1 and TRBJ2-3; D is possibly TRBD2 (7 bases). V was clipped by 4 bases and J by 2 bases, with 22 bases between them. CDR1 and CDR2 (germline): SQVTM, ANQGSEA. The CDR3 extends over 17 amino acids. CDR3 region: CSVGGPRGGGDTDTQYF. CDR3 coding DNA: TGCAGCGTTGGGGGCCCCCGAGGGGGAGGGGACACAGATACGCAGTATTTT.

The rearrangement uses TRBV5-6 and TRBJ2-1; D may correspond to TRBD1 or TRBD2 (5 bases each). The germline CDR1 and CDR2 sequences are SGHDT and YYEEEE. Trimming shortened V by 3 bases and J by 7 bases, and 14 bases separated the two germline ends. The CDR3 is made up of 14 amino acids. This CDR3 is CASSSGTISNEQFF. The CDR3 coding sequence is TGTGCCAGCAGCTCCGGGACGATCTCAAATGAGCAGTTCTTC.

The count of this clone is one. J is TRBJ1-2 and V is TRBV7-9, with a tentative D call TRBD1 (5 bases). The CDR3 sequence is 14 residues long. Trimming removed 5 bases from V and 7 bases from J, with 17 bases in between. CDR1 is SEHNR and CDR2 is FQNEAQ in the germline V gene (reference sequence). Here the CDR3 DNA reads TGTGCCAGCAGCCCTCAACGGGGGGAGGGTGGCTACACCTTC. As protein: CASSPQRGEGGYTF. Complete variable domain (other parts from reference TRBV7-9 and TRBJ1-2): DTGVSQNPRHKITKRGQNVTFRCDPISEHNRLYWYRQTLGQGPEFLTYFQNEAQLEKSRLLSDRFSAERPKGSFSTLEIQRTEQGDSAMYLCASSPQRGEGGYTFGSGTRLTVV.

The rearrangement links TRBV7-9 to TRBJ2-7; 15 bases map to TRBD2. Germline loops: CDR1 SEHNR, CDR2 FQNEAQ (reference sequence). The CDR3 is 18 amino acids. Trimming removed 2 bases from V and 3 bases from J; junction bases left unmatched: 8. The CDR3 DNA follows: TGTGCCAGCAGCTTAAAGAGGTGGACTAGCGGGGGGGACTACGAGCAGTACTTC. Its translation: CASSLKRWTSGGDYEQYF.

The chain joins TRBV19 to TRBJ1-1; 7 bases fit TRBD1. The CDR3 is 14 amino acids. In germline, CDR1 is LNHDA, CDR2 SQIVND (reference sequence). With 5 bases clipped from V and 1 base from J, the junction kept 4 bases outside the gene matches. CDR3 bases: TGTGCCAGTAGTTCAGGACAGGCGAACACTGAAGCTTTCTTT. It yields the protein CASSSGQANTEAFF.

The chain joins TRBV6-1 to TRBJ1-5; 8 bases line up with TRBD1. The CDR3 extends over 12 amino acids. Germline V CDR1 and CDR2: MNHNS, SASEGT. The V segment lost 3 bases and the J segment 11 bases; nucleotides outside the gene matches: 3. CDR3 coding DNA: TGTGCCAGCAGTGACCTACAGGGGGCCCAGCATTTT. This encodes CASSDLQGAQHF.

The CDR3 coding sequence is TGTGCCACCAGTGATCCCAGCGTTAGCTCCTACAATGAGCAGTTCTTC. Residues: CATSDPSVSSYNEQFF. The chain joins TRBV24-1 to TRBJ2-1; D not resolved. Trimming stripped 3 bases from V and 0 bases from J, with 11 bases between. Germline CDR1 is KGHDR and CDR2 is SFDVKD. The CDR3 covers 16 residues.

The sample holds one count of this clone. The gene calls are TRBV7-8 and TRBJ2-7; 10 bases match TRBD1. Trimming at V came to 5 bases and at J to 9 bases, leaving 7 bases not matched to a gene. Germline V gene sequence: CDR1 SGHVS, CDR2 FQNEAQ. The CDR3 is 13 amino acids. CDR3 in DNA: TGTGCCAGCAGCGGACAGGGGGGAAATGGGCAGTACTTC. Its protein product is CASSGQGGNGQYF.

The chain has TRBV28 and TRBJ1-1, with TRBD1 as a possible D gene (6 bases). Germline CDR1 MDHEN, CDR2 SYDVKM. The CDR3 sequence is 14 residues long. V was cut by 5 bases and J by 4 bases, with 14 bases left in between. CDR3 loop: CASSVLDSGTEAFF. CDR3 sequence (DNA): TGTGCCAGCAGTGTTTTGGACAGTGGCACTGAAGCTTTCTTT.

In the case of this clone: Other DNA sequences in the same sample also yield this CDR3. This chain joins TRBV7-2 and TRBJ1-5, with no clear D. Trimming left V 1 base short and J 0 bases short, with 1 base between. This CDR3 is built from 13 residues. The germline V gene has CDR1 SGHTA and CDR2 FQGNSA. CDR3 sequence reads: CASSLDSNQPQHF. In DNA form, the CDR3 reads TGTGCCAGCAGCTTAGATAGCAATCAGCCCCAGCATTTT.

This clone was detected once. This rearrangement joins TRBV30 to TRBJ2-7, with D perhaps given as TRBD1 or TRBD2 (5 bases each). Trimming pared 0 bases from V and 0 bases from J, leaving 12 bases between. Germline CDR1 reads GTSNPN; CDR2 reads SVGIG (reference sequence). The CDR3 has 15 amino acids. The CDR3 nucleotides read TGTGCCTGGAGTGTAGGAGGAAGGGGCTCCTACGAGCAGTACTTC. Translation gives CAWSVGGRGSYEQYF.

The rearrangement uses TRBV15 and TRBJ2-2; TRBD2 might be the D (5 bases). Trimming removed 2 bases at V and 7 bases at J, with 20 bases between. CDR3 length: 17 residues. Germline loops: CDR1 LNHNV, CDR2 YYDKDF (reference sequence). The CDR3 region is CATSRNPGNFVFGELFF. The CDR3 region has the DNA TGTGCCACCAGCAGAAACCCGGGAAACTTTGTTTTCGGGGAGCTGTTTTTT.

V and J are TRBV7-9 and TRBJ1-5, with TRBD1 identical over 7 bases. This CDR3 region has 14 residues. Germline V gives CDR1 SEHNR, CDR2 FQNEAQ (reference sequence). The trim removed 5 bases at V and 2 bases at J, leaving 3 bases unmatched. The CDR3 DNA reads TGTGCCAGCAGCATAGGGGGCGGCAATCAGCCCCAGCATTTT. It codes for CASSIGGGNQPQHF. Supplemented by reference TRBV7-9 and TRBJ1-5, the full variable domain reads DTGVSQNPRHKITKRGQNVTFRCDPISEHNRLYWYRQTLGQGPEFLTYFQNEAQLEKSRLLSDRFSAERPKGSFSTLEIQRTEQGDSAMYLCASSIGGGNQPQHFGDGTRLSIL.

The chain carries TRBV5-1 and TRBJ1-2; D not resolved. V lost 2 bases to trimming and J lost 0 bases, with 5 bases between them. Looked up from germline, CDR1 is SGHRS and CDR2 is YFSETQ. The CDR3 runs to 13 residues. The CDR3 bases are TGCGCCAGCAGCTTCAGTGCTAACTATGGCTACACCTTC. It is translated as CASSFSANYGYTF.

The V call is TRBV11-2, the J call TRBJ2-5; 8 bases are shared with TRBD2. Trimming at V came to 7 bases and at J to 1 base, leaving 11 bases not matched to a gene. Germline lookup yields CDR1 SGHAT and CDR2 FQNNGV. The CDR3 length is 16 residues. The CDR3, as DNA: TGTGCCAGCACCACCGGGGAGCGGGGGATCCAAGAGACCCAGTACTTC. It translates to CASTTGERGIQETQYF.

CDR3 in amino acids: CASSLGGGTGESEQYF. Written as DNA, the CDR3 is TGTGCCAGCAGCTTAGGTGGTGGGACAGGGGAGAGTGAGCAGTACTTC. The rearrangement joins TRBV7-9 to TRBJ2-7; 10 bases are shared with TRBD1. CDR1 is SEHNR and CDR2 is FQNEAQ in the germline V gene (reference sequence). The CDR3 is made up of 16 amino acids. V shed 1 base and J 7 bases; nucleotides not matched to a gene: 10.

The V call is TRBV5-1, the J call TRBJ2-2, with 8 nucleotides matching TRBD1. Losses at the gene ends were 4 bases for V and 4 bases for J; bases not matched to a gene: 6. Looked up from germline, CDR1 is SGHRS and CDR2 is YFSETQ. CDR3 length: 15 residues. The CDR3, as DNA: TGCGCCAGCAGCCTCGGACAGGGTACCACCGGGGAGCTGTTTTTT. Translation gives CASSLGQGTTGELFF.